This T cell receptor (beta chain) emerged from a study of response to subunit inactivated influenza vaccine. Trimming cost V 2 bases and J 1 base; bases outside gene matches: 6. The CDR3 spans 16 residues. Points from the study as a whole: It was the authors' suggestion that each seasonal influenza vaccination recruits few new T cells.

TCRdb processed the RT-PCR reads anew with MiXCR; each CDR3 protein has one entry. The data show hundreds of thousands of distinct CDR3 sequences, with 15% to 20% seen just once and less than 4% held by the top ten. On this clonotype: The antigen is not known.

The chain combines TRBV12-3 or TRBV12-4 with TRBJ2-3; 7 bases agree with TRBD2. Sequencing was performed on CD4+ T cells sorted from PBMCs, taken around 2 years after vaccination. This TCR was recovered from a man aged 45 to 70 who received an inactivated influenza vaccine. CDR3 in amino acids: CASSLYGGRGTDTQYF. The CDR3 DNA follows: TGTGCCAGCAGTTTATATGGTGGGAGGGGCACAGATACGCAGTATTTT.